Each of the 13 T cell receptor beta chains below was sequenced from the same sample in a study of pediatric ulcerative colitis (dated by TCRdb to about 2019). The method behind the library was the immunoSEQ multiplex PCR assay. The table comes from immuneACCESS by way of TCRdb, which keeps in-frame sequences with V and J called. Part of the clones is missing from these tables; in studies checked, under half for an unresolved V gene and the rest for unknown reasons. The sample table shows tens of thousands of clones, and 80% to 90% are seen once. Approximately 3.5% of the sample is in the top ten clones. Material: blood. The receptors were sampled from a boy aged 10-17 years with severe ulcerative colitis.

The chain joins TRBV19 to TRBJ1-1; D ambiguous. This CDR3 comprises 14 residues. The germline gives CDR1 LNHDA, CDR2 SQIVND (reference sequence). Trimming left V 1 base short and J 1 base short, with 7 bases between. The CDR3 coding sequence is TGTGCCAGTAGTATAGTGGCGGGGAACACTGAAGCTTTCTTT. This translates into CASSIVAGNTEAFF.

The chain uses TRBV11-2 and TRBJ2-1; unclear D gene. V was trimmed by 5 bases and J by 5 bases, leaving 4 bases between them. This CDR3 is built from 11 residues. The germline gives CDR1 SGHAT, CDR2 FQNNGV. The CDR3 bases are TGTGCCAGCAGCCTCGACAATGAGCAGTTCTTC. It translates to CASSLDNEQFF.

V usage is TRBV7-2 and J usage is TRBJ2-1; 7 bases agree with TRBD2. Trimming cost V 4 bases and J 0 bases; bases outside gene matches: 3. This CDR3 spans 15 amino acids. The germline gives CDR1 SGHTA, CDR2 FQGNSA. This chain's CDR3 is CASSSGRASYNEQFF. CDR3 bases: TGTGCCAGCAGCTCGGGGAGGGCCTCCTACAATGAGCAGTTCTTC.

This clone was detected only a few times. CDR3 in amino acids: CASSQSGLAGPTGELFF. The CDR3 DNA reads as TGTGCCAGCAGCCAATCGGGACTAGCGGGACCCACCGGGGAGCTGTTTTTT. V is TRBV4-2 and J is TRBJ2-2; 13 positions match TRBD2. CDR3 length equals 17 residues. Germline values: CDR1 LGHNA, CDR2 YNFKEQ. V shed 2 bases and J 4 bases; nucleotides not matched to a gene: 4.

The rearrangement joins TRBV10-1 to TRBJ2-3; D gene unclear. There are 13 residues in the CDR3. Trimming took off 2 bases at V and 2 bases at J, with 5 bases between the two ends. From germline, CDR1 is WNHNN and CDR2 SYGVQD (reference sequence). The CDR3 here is CASSELNTDTQYF. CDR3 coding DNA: TGCGCCAGCAGTGAGCTAAACACAGATACGCAGTATTTT.

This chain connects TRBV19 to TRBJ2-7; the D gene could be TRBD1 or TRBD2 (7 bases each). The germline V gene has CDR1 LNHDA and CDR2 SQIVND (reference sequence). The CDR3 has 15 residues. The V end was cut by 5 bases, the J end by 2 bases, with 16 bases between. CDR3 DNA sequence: TGTGCCAGTAGTGAAGCGGGGACAGTCCCCTACGAGCAGTACTTC. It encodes CASSEAGTVPYEQYF.

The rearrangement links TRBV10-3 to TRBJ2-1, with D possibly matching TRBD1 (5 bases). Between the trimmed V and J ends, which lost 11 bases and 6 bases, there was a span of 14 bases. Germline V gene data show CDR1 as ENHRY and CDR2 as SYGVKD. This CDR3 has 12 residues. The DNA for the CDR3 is TGTGCCGTCACCGGCGACAGCAATGAGCAGTTCTTC. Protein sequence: CAVTGDSNEQFF.

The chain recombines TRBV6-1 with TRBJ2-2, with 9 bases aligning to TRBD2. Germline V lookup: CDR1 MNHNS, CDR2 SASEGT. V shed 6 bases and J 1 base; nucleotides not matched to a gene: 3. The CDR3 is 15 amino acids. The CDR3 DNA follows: TGTGCCAGCAGATTGACTAGCGGGAACACCGGGGAGCTGTTTTTT. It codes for CASRLTSGNTGELFF.

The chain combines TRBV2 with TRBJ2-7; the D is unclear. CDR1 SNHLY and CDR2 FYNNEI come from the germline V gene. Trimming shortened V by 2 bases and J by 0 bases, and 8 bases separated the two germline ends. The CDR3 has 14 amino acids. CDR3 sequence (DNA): TGTGCCAGCAGTGAAAGTGGGGTCTCCTACGAGCAGTACTTC. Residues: CASSESGVSYEQYF.

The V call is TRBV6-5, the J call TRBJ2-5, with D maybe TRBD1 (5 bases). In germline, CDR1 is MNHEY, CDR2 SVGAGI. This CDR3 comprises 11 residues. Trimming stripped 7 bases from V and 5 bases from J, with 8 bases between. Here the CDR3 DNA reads TGTGCCAGCACCTCAGGGGAGACCCAGTACTTC. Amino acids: CASTSGETQYF.

The CDR3 sequence is CASIPDRRYEQYF. CDR3 DNA sequence: TGTGCCAGCATTCCCGACCGGCGTTACGAGCAGTACTTC. The chain uses TRBV6-5 and TRBJ2-7; D is ambiguous. V lost 7 bases, J lost 4 bases, and 14 bases lay in between. In germline, CDR1 is MNHEY, CDR2 SVGAGI. The CDR3 has 13 residues.

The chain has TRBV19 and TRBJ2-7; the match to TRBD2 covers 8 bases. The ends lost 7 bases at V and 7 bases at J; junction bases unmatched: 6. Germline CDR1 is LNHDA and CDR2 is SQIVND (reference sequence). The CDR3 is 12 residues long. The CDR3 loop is CASIGTRGEQYF. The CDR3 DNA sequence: TGTGCCAGTATAGGGACTAGAGGGGAGCAGTACTTC.

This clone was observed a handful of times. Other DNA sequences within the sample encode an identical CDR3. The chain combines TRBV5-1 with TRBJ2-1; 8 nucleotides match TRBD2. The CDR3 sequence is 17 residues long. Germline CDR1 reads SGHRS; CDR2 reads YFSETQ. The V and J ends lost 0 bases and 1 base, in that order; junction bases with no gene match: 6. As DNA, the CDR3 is TGCGCCAGCAGCTTGGAAGGGAGCGGGAGTTCCTACAATGAGCAGTTCTTC. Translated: CASSLEGSGSSYNEQFF.